This entry lists 21 T cell receptor beta chains sequenced from one sample in a study of blood T cell repertoires in COVID-19. The data were produced by immunoSEQ multiplex PCR, yet TCRdb's version contains in-frame clones alone and is incomplete. The profile shows 140,000 or so clones, 70% to 90% of them singletons. The sample taken for sequencing was peripheral blood. Receptors were obtained from a man in his 70s with acute or convalescent COVID-19.

The chain has TRBV10-3 and TRBJ2-3; 8 bases align to TRBD2. V shed 6 bases and J 1 base; nucleotides not matched to a gene: 0. CDR1 ENHRY and CDR2 SYGVKD come from the germline V gene. The CDR3 contains 13 residues. CDR3 sequence (DNA): TGTGCCATCAGGACTAGCGGCACAGATACGCAGTATTTT. This sequence encodes CAIRTSGTDTQYF.

V is TRBV7-9 and J is TRBJ2-1, with 10 nucleotides matching TRBD1. This CDR3 region has 14 residues. The trim removed 2 bases at V and 8 bases at J, leaving 3 bases unmatched. In germline, CDR1 is SEHNR, CDR2 FQNEAQ (reference sequence). The CDR3 nucleotides are TGTGCCAGCAGCTTAAGGACAGGGGGACATGAGCAGTTCTTC. It codes for CASSLRTGGHEQFF.

The table lists this clone with a count of one. The chain couples TRBV28 to TRBJ2-1; 10 bases map to TRBD2. V lost 5 bases to trimming and J lost 6 bases; unmatched junction nucleotides: 7. CDR1 MDHEN and CDR2 SYDVKM come from the germline V gene. This CDR3 is 15 amino acids long. The CDR3 DNA reads TGTGCCAGCAGTCCCAGGACTAGCGGCAGCAATGAGCAGTTCTTC. It codes for CASSPRTSGSNEQFF.

With respect to this clone: At one end the junction does not follow the germline gene, possibly because of a read error. The V and J genes are TRBV2 and TRBJ1-2; TRBD1 is a possible D gene (6 bases). This CDR3 contains 11 residues. Germline CDR1 is SNHLY and CDR2 is FYNNEI. CDR3 sequence reads: CASSEARGSTF. DNA for the CDR3: TGTGCCAGCAGTGAAGCCAGGGGCTCCACCTTC. The whole variable domain, remainder taken from reference TRBV2 and TRBJ1-2, is EPEVTQTPSHQVTQMGQEVILRCVPISNHLYFYWYRQILGQKVEFLVSFYNNEISEKSEIFDDQFSVERPDGSNFTLKIRSTKLEDSAMYFCASSEARGSTFGSGTRLTVV.

This chain joins TRBV28 and TRBJ1-3, with 9 bases aligning to TRBD1. The CDR3 loop spans 15 amino acids. The trim removed 7 bases at V and 7 bases at J, leaving 11 bases unmatched. Germline V gene sequence: CDR1 MDHEN, CDR2 SYDVKM. The CDR3 sequence: CASIKQGAQGNTIYF. CDR3 sequence (DNA): TGTGCCAGCATCAAACAGGGGGCACAGGGGAACACCATATATTTT. Full variable domain (outside the CDR3, taken from reference TRBV28 and TRBJ1-3): DVKVTQSSRYLVKRTGEKVFLECVQDMDHENMFWYRQDPGLGLRLIYFSYDVKMKEKGDIPEGYSVSREKKERFSLILESASTNQTSMYLCASIKQGAQGNTIYFGEGSWLTVV.

Only one count was recorded for this clone. The chain's CDR3 is CATSDPTGGGYTF. CDR3 in DNA: TGTGCCACCAGTGATCCAACAGGGGGAGGCTACACCTTC. V usage is TRBV24-1 and J usage is TRBJ1-2, with 8 bases matching TRBD1. V was clipped by 3 bases and J by 8 bases; unmatched bases: 4. CDR3 length equals 13 residues. Germline CDR1 is KGHDR and CDR2 is SFDVKD.

The chain combines TRBV2 with TRBJ2-5, with D possibly being TRBD2 (6 bases). V gave up 6 bases and J gave up 5 bases, with 13 bases separating them. Germline CDR1 is SNHLY and CDR2 is FYNNEI. The CDR3 runs 13 residues. The CDR3 loop is CASRNGAGETQYF. The CDR3 coding sequence is TGTGCCAGCAGGAATGGCGCGGGGGAGACCCAGTACTTC.

J is TRBJ1-2 and V is TRBV7-9; TRBD1 aligns across 9 bases. V was pared by 7 bases and J by 4 bases, with 4 bases of the junction left unmatched. Germline V gene sequence: CDR1 SEHNR, CDR2 FQNEAQ (reference sequence). CDR3 length equals 13 residues. CDR3 sequence (DNA): TGTGCCAGCATGGGACAGGGAGTCTATGGCTACACCTTC. It codes for CASMGQGVYGYTF. Full variable domain (remainder filled in from reference TRBV7-9 and TRBJ1-2): DTGVSQNPRHKITKRGQNVTFRCDPISEHNRLYWYRQTLGQGPEFLTYFQNEAQLEKSRLLSDRFSAERPKGSFSTLEIQRTEQGDSAMYLCASMGQGVYGYTFGSGTRLTVV.

The chain uses TRBV19 and TRBJ1-6; 7 bases agree with TRBD1. The CDR3 sequence is 14 residues long. The germline gives CDR1 LNHDA, CDR2 SQIVND (reference sequence). The V and J ends lost 3 bases and 7 bases, in that order; junction bases with no gene match: 3. CDR3: CASSMDRRNSPLHF. In DNA, the CDR3 is TGTGCCAGTAGTATGGACAGGAGAAATTCACCCCTCCACTTT.

The chain recombines TRBV2 with TRBJ1-2; D uncertain. Trimming cost V 5 bases and J 4 bases, with 14 bases left between them. The CDR3 is 14 residues long. Looked up from germline, CDR1 is SNHLY and CDR2 is FYNNEI. CDR3 loop: CASSWAGRSYGYTF. As DNA, the CDR3 is TGTGCCAGCAGTTGGGCCGGGAGAAGCTATGGCTACACCTTC.

The chain has TRBV4-2 and TRBJ1-4, with no clear D. Germline V gene lookup returns CDR1 LGHNA and CDR2 YNFKEQ. This CDR3 has 13 amino acids. V shed 3 bases and J shed 8 bases, with 10 bases lying between them. The CDR3 reads CASSHPPGEKLFF. The CDR3 DNA sequence: TGTGCCAGCAGCCATCCCCCCGGGGAAAAACTGTTTTTT.

This rearrangement joins TRBV7-3 to TRBJ2-5; D remains unclear. The germline V and J ends were trimmed by 5 bases and 1 base, with 8 bases remaining between them. The CDR3 runs 13 residues. Germline V gene lookup returns CDR1 SGHTA and CDR2 FQGTGA. CDR3 protein: CASSLWSQETQYF. In DNA, the CDR3 is TGTGCCAGCAGCCTCTGGAGCCAAGAGACCCAGTACTTC.

The gene calls are TRBV3-1 (or the pseudogene TRBV3-2) and TRBJ2-5, with D possibly matching TRBD2 (5 bases). CDR1 and CDR2 from the germline V gene are LGHDT and YNNKEL (reference sequence). The CDR3 contains 15 residues. V lost 4 bases and J lost 5, with 17 bases in between. The CDR3 DNA sequence: TGTGCCAGCAGCCCAAAATGGCCCACGGGGGAGACCCAGTACTTC. Translated: CASSPKWPTGETQYF.

Only a few counts were recorded for this clone. The chain's CDR3 is CASSYSTSGRRETQYF. The CDR3 coding sequence is TGTGCCAGCAGTTACTCGACTAGCGGGAGGCGAGAGACCCAGTACTTC. The chain combines TRBV6-5 with TRBJ2-5; 13 bases align to TRBD2. Unmatched junction bases numbered 2, after V lost 0 bases and J lost 4 bases. From germline, CDR1 is MNHEY and CDR2 SVGAGI. The CDR3 runs 16 residues.

This clone was detected once. This rearrangement joins TRBV5-4 to TRBJ2-2, with 10 nucleotides matching TRBD1. Trimming took 4 bases from V and 6 from J; bases not matched to a gene: 6. Germline V CDR1 and CDR2: SGHNT, YYREEE (reference sequence). There are 15 residues in the CDR3. For the CDR3, the DNA is TGTGCCAGCAGCCCCGGGACAGGGGACCCCGGGGAGCTGTTTTTT. Its translation is CASSPGTGDPGELFF.

The V and J genes are TRBV10-2 and TRBJ1-5; no firm D call. Germline lookup yields CDR1 WSHSY and CDR2 SAAADI. V lost 2 bases and J 5 bases, leaving 10 bases between the germline ends. CDR3 size: 14 residues. The CDR3 nucleotides are TGCGCCAGCAGTGAGACGGGAGGGCATCAGCCCCAGCATTTT. Protein product: CASSETGGHQPQHF.

The V and J genes are TRBV19 and TRBJ1-2; 11 bases are a match to TRBD1. CDR3 size: 16 residues. The germline CDR1 and CDR2 sequences are LNHDA and SQIVND (reference sequence). The V and J ends lost 2 bases and 8 bases, in that order; junction bases with no gene match: 10. In DNA, the CDR3 is TGTGCCAGTAGTATATCCCGGACAGGGGGCGCGATAGGCTACACCTTC. Protein: CASSISRTGGAIGYTF.

V gene TRBV19 combines with J gene TRBJ2-2; D may be TRBD1 (6 bases). The CDR3 has 13 amino acids. V was clipped by 6 bases and J by 5 bases, with 10 bases between them. Germline V gene sequence: CDR1 LNHDA, CDR2 SQIVND (reference sequence). The CDR3 is CASRRQATGELFF. The CDR3 DNA is TGTGCCAGTAGGCGACAGGCGACCGGGGAGCTGTTTTTT.

CDR3 coding DNA: TGTGCCAGCAGCGGGGGGACAGTCCCTTCTTACGAGCAGTACTTC. Protein sequence: CASSGGTVPSYEQYF. The chain combines TRBV5-4 with TRBJ2-7, with a tentative D call TRBD1 (7 bases). Trimming cost V 4 bases and J 4 bases, with 18 bases left between them. Germline V gene data show CDR1 as SGHNT and CDR2 as YYREEE (reference sequence). There are 15 residues in the CDR3.

The chain employs TRBV6-1 and TRBJ1-2; 10 bases fit TRBD1. The length of the CDR3 is 15 residues. The junction had 7 bases not matched to a gene; V was cut back by 2 bases and J by 7 bases. Per the germline V gene, CDR1 is MNHNS and CDR2 is SASEGT. CDR3 bases: TGTGCCAGCAGTGAACGCGGGACAGGGGAGTCTGGCTACACCTTC. This gives the protein CASSERGTGESGYTF.

This clone was found once. The V call is TRBV13, the J call TRBJ1-1; maybe TRBD1 (5 bases). CDR1 is PRHDT, CDR2 FYEKMQ, per germline (reference sequence). The CDR3 sequence is 14 residues long. Trimming removed 4 bases at V and 4 bases at J, with 13 bases between. The DNA of the CDR3 is TGTGCCAGCAGCTATGGCAGGGTGGGCACTGAAGCTTTCTTT. The encoded protein is CASSYGRVGTEAFF.